Detailed here is one TCR beta chain. This entry comes from a study of blood T cell repertoires in COVID-19. The V end lost 5 bases, the J end lost 9 bases, and 17 bases lay between the germline ends. The CDR3 consists of 14 residues. Per the germline V gene, CDR1 is MDHEN and CDR2 is SYDVKM. Clones were read by immunoSEQ multiplex PCR, and TCRdb kept only the in-frame ones, dropping some. The table records 150,000 to 180,000 clones, approximately 86% of them present only once. The source of this sequence is a man aged 55 to 70 with COVID-19, enrolled during active disease. The sample consisted of peripheral blood. This chain uses TRBV28 with TRBJ1-5; D possibly corresponds to TRBD1 (5 bases). The chain's CDR3 is CASSEWAGPGPQHF. CDR3 bases: TGTGCCAGCAGTGAGTGGGCAGGGCCGGGGCCCCAGCATTTT.